The 32 T cell receptor beta chains below come from one sample, sequenced in a study of T cell responses to AZD1222 COVID-19 vaccine. TCRdb keeps only in-frame clones here, not all; method: immunoSEQ multiplex PCR. This repertoire shows 100,000 to 150,000 clones, approximately 90% found once; its top ten account for approximately 1.5%. The sequencing used peripheral blood, collected on day 0 of AZD1222 vaccination. The receptor set was obtained from an adult in good health.

This chain links TRBV4-1 with TRBJ1-1; D gene unclear. The germline V gene encodes CDR1 MGHRA and CDR2 YSYEKL. V lost 2 bases, J lost 0 bases, and 7 bases lay in between. This CDR3 comprises 14 residues. The CDR3 loop reads CASSQRHLNTEAFF. The CDR3 region has the DNA TGCGCCAGCAGCCAACGACACCTGAACACTGAAGCTTTCTTT.

The chain joins TRBV30 to TRBJ2-7; no clear D gene. The length of the CDR3 is 12 residues. From germline, CDR1 is GTSNPN and CDR2 SVGIG (reference sequence). Trimming took 2 bases from V and 3 from J, leaving 8 bases between them. The CDR3 nucleotides are TGTGCCTGGAGTCGCAGGATCTACGAGCAGTACTTC. It codes for CAWSRRIYEQYF.

V and J are TRBV6-5 and TRBJ1-1; D perhaps matches TRBD1 (6 bases). V shed 6 bases and J shed 6 bases, with 11 bases lying between them. Germline CDR1 and CDR2: MNHEY and SVGAGI. This CDR3 is 12 amino acids long. For the CDR3, the DNA is TGTGCCAGCAGCGATGGGGGCTCTGAAGCTTTCTTT. Translated: CASSDGGSEAFF.

The genes are TRBV28 and TRBJ1-1, with TRBD1 as a possible D gene (6 bases). Per germline, CDR1 MDHEN and CDR2 SYDVKM. Trimming stripped 7 bases from V and 3 bases from J, with 21 bases between. This CDR3 region has 16 residues. The CDR3 is CASTTPRRGAHTEAFF. CDR3 nucleotides: TGTGCCAGCACTACACCTCGACGGGGGGCTCACACTGAAGCTTTCTTT.

This CDR3 is CASSLAVGAPHYNYGYTF. In nucleotides, the CDR3 is TGTGCCAGCAGCTTGGCCGTGGGGGCCCCGCATTATAACTATGGCTACACCTTC. The gene calls are TRBV5-5 and TRBJ1-2; D may be TRBD1 (6 bases). Trimming shortened V by 0 bases and J by 1 base, and 19 bases separated the two germline ends. CDR3 length: 18 amino acids. CDR1 SGHKS and CDR2 YYEKEE come from the germline V gene (reference sequence). Filled out from reference TRBV5-5 and TRBJ1-2, the complete variable domain reads DAGVTQSPTHLIKTRGQQVTLRCSPISGHKSVSWYQQVLGQGPQFIFQYYEKEERGRGNFPDRFSARQFPNYSSELNVNALLLGDSALYLCASSLAVGAPHYNYGYTFGSGTRLTVV.

This rearrangement joins TRBV4-1 to TRBJ2-7; D is perhaps TRBD1 (6 bases). The V end was cut by 0 bases, the J end by 0 bases, with 15 bases between. Germline-derived CDR1 and CDR2 are MGHRA and YSYEKL. The CDR3 contains 17 residues. The CDR3: CASSQEQGPPFSYEQYF. DNA for the CDR3: TGCGCCAGCAGCCAAGAACAGGGACCGCCTTTCTCCTACGAGCAGTACTTC.

The table lists this clone with a few counts. Other DNA variants within this sample encode the same CDR3. The chain is built from TRBV19 and TRBJ1-6; no firm D call. The V gene lost 5 bases and the J gene lost 10 bases, with 21 bases spanning the gap. Germline V gene data show CDR1 as LNHDA and CDR2 as SQIVND (reference sequence). The CDR3 covers 16 residues. The CDR3 sequence: CASSPRFGRGGSPLHF. CDR3 DNA: TGTGCCAGTAGTCCCCGGTTCGGGCGCGGCGGGTCACCCCTCCACTTT.

Of note for this clone: Distinct nucleotide sequences in the sample also encode this CDR3. The chain couples TRBV29-1 to TRBJ2-7; D unresolved. The CDR3 consists of 12 residues. The V end was cut by 4 bases, the J end by 0 bases, with 7 bases between. CDR1 and CDR2 from the germline V gene are SQVTM and ANQGSEA. The DNA of the CDR3 is TGCAGCGTTGGGGCAGGCTCCTACGAGCAGTACTTC. Protein product: CSVGAGSYEQYF.

The chain carries TRBV3-1 (or the pseudogene TRBV3-2) and TRBJ1-1; 8 nucleotides match TRBD1. The CDR3 is made up of 13 amino acids. The germline CDR1 and CDR2 sequences are LGHDT and YNNKEL (reference sequence). Trimming at V came to 3 bases and at J to 6 bases, leaving 3 bases not matched to a gene. The CDR3 DNA reads TGTGCCAGCAGCCAGACAGGGGCCCCTGAAGCTTTCTTT. This sequence encodes CASSQTGAPEAFF.

The chain carries TRBV28 and TRBJ2-5; D gene ambiguous. Trimming left V 4 bases short and J 5 bases short, with 5 bases between. The CDR3 runs to 11 residues. Per germline, CDR1 MDHEN and CDR2 SYDVKM. The CDR3 region is CASSSPETQYF. CDR3 in DNA: TGTGCCAGCAGTTCCCCGGAGACCCAGTACTTC.

V is TRBV5-1 and J is TRBJ1-4, with TRBD1 as a possible D gene (5 bases). CDR3 length equals 15 residues. Trimming shortened V by 0 bases and J by 4 bases, and 10 bases separated the two germline ends. CDR1 is SGHRS, CDR2 YFSETQ, per germline. CDR3 DNA sequence: TGCGCCAGCAGCTTGGGGGGGACTGATAATGAAAAACTGTTTTTT. Its protein is CASSLGGTDNEKLFF.

The chain recombines TRBV6-5 with TRBJ2-3, with TRBD2 as a possible D gene (6 bases). The germline CDR1 and CDR2 sequences are MNHEY and SVGAGI. Trimming cost V 10 bases and J 0 bases, with 11 bases left between them. This CDR3 is 13 amino acids long. CDR3 in DNA: TGTGCCACCCGGGGGATTAGCACAGATACGCAGTATTTT. Protein: CATRGISTDTQYF.

This chain uses TRBV5-4 with TRBJ2-3; TRBD2 matches at 7 bases. Looked up from germline, CDR1 is SGHNT and CDR2 is YYREEE (reference sequence). V lost 7 bases, J lost 4 bases, and 12 bases stayed unmatched. The CDR3 runs 15 residues. The CDR3 protein is CASASKRAGADTQYF. The DNA for the CDR3 is TGTGCCAGCGCTTCTAAGCGGGCGGGAGCAGATACGCAGTATTTT.

The CDR3 reads CASSSRGGRQPQHF. The CDR3 coding sequence is TGTGCCAGCAGCTCGAGGGGGGGCCGTCAGCCCCAGCATTTT. This chain uses TRBV6-5 with TRBJ1-5, with TRBD1 as a possible D gene (6 bases). The CDR3 sequence is 14 residues long. Trimming took 6 bases from V and 6 from J, leaving 15 bases between them. Germline V gene lookup returns CDR1 MNHEY and CDR2 SVGAGI.

This chain joins TRBV7-2 and TRBJ1-5, with a tentative D call TRBD1 (5 bases). The V gene's germline CDR1 is SGHTA and CDR2 FQGNSA. CDR3 length: 14 residues. The V end was cut by 4 bases, the J end by 2 bases, with 9 bases between. The CDR3 protein is CASSSQGGNQPQHF. CDR3 sequence (DNA): TGTGCCAGCAGCTCCCAGGGTGGCAATCAGCCCCAGCATTTT.

The V call is TRBV7-9, the J call TRBJ2-7; D gene ambiguous. V dropped 5 bases and J dropped 2 bases, with 13 bases sitting between them. CDR1 SEHNR and CDR2 FQNEAQ come from the germline V gene (reference sequence). CDR3 length: 14 residues. Here the CDR3 DNA reads TGTGCCAGCAGCCTTACGATAGGGACCTACGAGCAGTACTTC. This codes for CASSLTIGTYEQYF.

The chain links TRBV6-5 to TRBJ1-1; possible D gene TRBD1, 6 bases. Germline-derived CDR1 and CDR2 are MNHEY and SVGAGI. V was shortened by 7 bases and J by 5 bases, with 20 bases between the two germline ends. The CDR3 runs 15 residues. For the CDR3, the DNA is TGTGCCAGCACTTCAACCGGGACAATAGGAACTGAAGCTTTCTTT. Translation gives CASTSTGTIGTEAFF.

The J gene is TRBJ2-3, the V gene TRBV7-9, with D hard to call. The V end lost 1 base, the J end lost 2 bases, and 10 bases lay between the germline ends. Germline V gives CDR1 SEHNR, CDR2 FQNEAQ (reference sequence). The CDR3 runs 15 residues. In nucleotides, the CDR3 is TGTGCCAGCAGCTTAGAGGCCGGAGTCACAGATACGCAGTATTTT. Residues: CASSLEAGVTDTQYF.

This CDR3 reads CASSLRTGGAGTEAFF. CDR3 DNA sequence: TGTGCCAGCAGTCTCCGAACAGGGGGGGCAGGCACTGAAGCTTTCTTT. The chain recombines TRBV28 with TRBJ1-1, with 8 bases aligning to TRBD1. Germline values: CDR1 MDHEN, CDR2 SYDVKM. After removal of 5 bases from V and 4 bases from J, the junction contained 12 bases not matched to a gene. This CDR3 spans 16 amino acids.

The chain recombines TRBV27 with TRBJ1-5; D is perhaps TRBD1 (5 bases). CDR1 is MNHEY, CDR2 SMNVEV, per germline (reference sequence). CDR3 length: 13 residues. V lost 0 bases, J lost 6 bases, and 6 bases lay in between. CDR3 in amino acids: CASSLSGGQPQHF. CDR3 in DNA: TGTGCCAGCAGTTTATCGGGGGGTCAGCCCCAGCATTTT.

The gene calls are TRBV3-1 (or the pseudogene TRBV3-2) and TRBJ1-2; D is unresolved. Deletions cut 0 bases from V and 12 bases from J, with 20 bases between. The CDR3 is made up of 15 amino acids. The germline gives CDR1 LGHDT, CDR2 YNNKEL (reference sequence). The CDR3 region is CASSQESFRGPHHTF. In nucleotides, the CDR3 is TGTGCCAGCAGCCAAGAGTCATTCCGAGGGCCCCACCACACCTTC.

The chain combines TRBV3-1 (or the pseudogene TRBV3-2) with TRBJ2-3; D is perhaps TRBD2 (5 bases). Per the germline V gene, CDR1 is LGHDT and CDR2 is YNNKEL (reference sequence). V gave up 0 bases and J gave up 9 bases, with 10 bases separating them. The CDR3 loop spans 13 amino acids. The CDR3 loop reads CASSQDRETTQYF. CDR3 bases: TGTGCCAGCAGCCAAGATCGGGAAACGACGCAGTATTTT.

The gene calls are TRBV7-8 and TRBJ2-7; the D gene could be TRBD1 or TRBD2 (6 bases each). Germline CDR1 SGHVS, CDR2 FQNEAQ. V gave up 5 bases and J gave up 7 bases, with 21 bases separating them. There are 15 residues in the CDR3. Written as DNA, the CDR3 is TGTGCCAGCAGCCCGGAGAGGGGAGGTAGGGGGGAGCAGTACTTC. It specifies CASSPERGGRGEQYF.

The CDR3 DNA is TGCGCCAGCAGCGAACTAAGCGGGGACCCTCCAGATACGCAGTATTTT. Residues: CASSELSGDPPDTQYF. The V and J genes are TRBV5-1 and TRBJ2-3; 7 nucleotides align to TRBD2. V dropped 4 bases and J dropped 4; count of bases not matched to a gene: 12. This CDR3 is built from 16 residues. The germline gives CDR1 SGHRS, CDR2 YFSETQ. The whole variable domain, filled in from reference TRBV5-1 and TRBJ2-3, reads KAGVTQTPRYLIKTRGQQVTLSCSPISGHRSVSWYQQTPGQGLQFLFEYFSETQRNKGNFPGRFSGRQFSNSRSEMNVSTLELGDSALYLCASSELSGDPPDTQYFGPGTRLTVL.

The rearrangement uses TRBV5-6 and TRBJ2-5; D gene ambiguous. The germline V gene has CDR1 SGHDT and CDR2 YYEEEE. Trimming removed 1 base at V and 4 bases at J, with 2 bases between. This CDR3 is built from 11 residues. The CDR3 loop reads CASSLIETQYF. In DNA form, the CDR3 reads TGTGCCAGCAGCTTGATAGAGACCCAGTACTTC. The full variable domain, its missing parts supplied by reference TRBV5-6 and TRBJ2-5, is DAGVTQSPTHLIKTRGQQVTLRCSPKSGHDTVSWYQQALGQGPQFIFQYYEEEERQRGNFPDRFSGHQFPNYSSELNVNALLLGDSALYLCASSLIETQYFGPGTRLLVL.

The table lists this clone with a few counts. This chain joins TRBV23-1 and TRBJ1-1; no definite D call. TRBV23-1 is an ORF for which the function is uncertain. The CDR3 covers 18 residues. V was shortened by 3 bases and J by 0 bases, with 20 bases between the two germline ends. The CDR3 sequence: CASSHRPPGRRMNTEAFF. The CDR3 nucleotides read TGCGCCAGCAGTCACCGCCCCCCGGGGAGGAGAATGAACACTGAAGCTTTCTTT.

The chain carries TRBV18 and TRBJ1-5; 8 nucleotides agree with TRBD1. CDR1 is KGHSH and CDR2 is LQKENI in the germline V gene. CDR3 length: 15 amino acids. V gave up 3 bases and J gave up 5 bases; unmatched junction bases: 6. CDR3 coding DNA: TGTGCCAGCTCACCCCAAGGACAGGGTGATCAGCCCCAGCATTTT. Translated, it gives CASSPQGQGDQPQHF.

The chain links TRBV12-3 or TRBV12-4 to TRBJ2-5; tentative D call: TRBD2 (6 bases). Deletions cut 9 bases from V and 5 bases from J, with 16 bases between. The CDR3 spans 13 residues. CDR3 DNA: TGTGCCAGTTCACGGGGCGGGATGGAGACCCAGTACTTC. Translation: CASSRGGMETQYF.

The chain uses TRBV18 and TRBJ1-1, with a tentative D call TRBD1 (6 bases). The CDR3 spans 15 residues. CDR1 KGHSH and CDR2 LQKENI come from the germline V gene. V was shortened by 3 bases and J by 6 bases, with 17 bases between the two germline ends. CDR3 DNA sequence: TGTGCCAGCTCACCGCGCCGACAGGATGGTTCTGAAGCTTTCTTT. This gives the protein CASSPRRQDGSEAFF.

V and J are TRBV9 and TRBJ2-3; D gene uncertain. The ends were cut back, 3 bases at V and 8 bases at J, with 13 bases in the middle. The germline gives CDR1 SGDLS, CDR2 YYNGEE. This CDR3 has 13 residues. The CDR3: CASSAVEVGTQYF. Written as DNA, the CDR3 is TGTGCCAGCAGCGCCGTCGAAGTTGGTACGCAGTATTTT.

The chain combines TRBV18 with TRBJ1-5; D ambiguous. This CDR3 spans 12 amino acids. V gave up 6 bases and J gave up 7 bases, with 10 bases separating them. Germline V gives CDR1 KGHSH, CDR2 LQKENI. CDR3 protein: CASSSGIQPQHF. The CDR3 coding sequence is TGTGCCAGCTCCAGCGGGATACAGCCCCAGCATTTT.

The chain is built from TRBV4-1 and TRBJ2-1, with D possibly called TRBD1 or TRBD2 (7 bases each). CDR3 length equals 19 residues. V was trimmed by 0 bases and J by 6 bases, leaving 24 bases between them. CDR1 is MGHRA, CDR2 YSYEKL, per germline. The CDR3, as DNA: TGCGCCAGCAGCCAAGATGAGCGGGACAGTTCACTTCTCGGCAATGAGCAGTTCTTC. Residues: CASSQDERDSSLLGNEQFF.